Each of the 28 T cell receptor beta chains below was sequenced from the same sample in a study of Ad26.COV2.S vaccination and SARS-CoV-2 variants. Stated treatment: 15 to 20 received Ad26.COV2.S at low or high dose, single or two shots; 5 received placebo; per-sample allocation not given. Repertoires come from day 63 after the first vaccine or placebo injection. TCRdb's copy holds only in-frame clones and misses some; the assay was immunoSEQ multiplex PCR. The sample yields around 320,000 clones, over 80% seen once. The specimen was peripheral blood, collected in a trial of Ad26.COV2.S vaccine versus placebo. The origin of the receptors is a person between 18 and 65 years old who received the Ad26.COV2.S COVID-19 vaccine or a placebo.

The sample holds a few counts of this clone. This sequence joins TRBV19 and TRBJ2-7, with a tentative D call TRBD2 (5 bases). The CDR3 totals 13 residues. V was shortened by 3 bases and J by 3 bases, with 9 bases between the two germline ends. Germline values: CDR1 LNHDA, CDR2 SQIVND (reference sequence). This CDR3 is CASSIYRGYEQYF. In DNA, the CDR3 is TGTGCCAGTAGTATTTATCGGGGCTACGAGCAGTACTTC.

The chain joins TRBV4-1 to TRBJ2-6, with D unresolved. In germline, CDR1 is MGHRA, CDR2 YSYEKL. The CDR3 totals 17 residues. V gave up 0 bases and J gave up 4 bases, with 13 bases separating them. The DNA for the CDR3 is TGCGCCAGCAGCCAAGAACCGTGGGCGGAGGGGGCCAACGTCCTGACTTTC. Encoded protein: CASSQEPWAEGANVLTF.

The gene calls are TRBV28 and TRBJ1-2, with D possibly matching TRBD1 (6 bases). The CDR3 spans 14 residues. V dropped 5 bases and J dropped 9 bases, with 19 bases sitting between them. Per germline, CDR1 MDHEN and CDR2 SYDVKM. The CDR3 DNA reads as TGTGCCAGCAGTGCAGTGGTGGGGGGGCTCCGCTACACCTTC. Its protein is CASSAVVGGLRYTF.

This clone was seen just once. CDR3 DNA sequence: TGTGCCAGCAGCTCCGGAACTGAAGCTTTCTTT. Amino acid sequence: CASSSGTEAFF. The chain carries TRBV7-2 and TRBJ1-1, with no clear D. The length of the CDR3 is 11 residues. Germline V gives CDR1 SGHTA, CDR2 FQGNSA. Trimming cost V 4 bases and J 5 bases, with 5 bases left between them.

The genes are TRBV4-2 and TRBJ1-2; D remains ambiguous. Trimming pared 0 bases from V and 0 bases from J, leaving 5 bases between. Germline assignment: CDR1 LGHNA and CDR2 YNFKEQ. The CDR3 has 14 amino acids. For the CDR3, the DNA is TGTGCCAGCAGCCAAGACTTGACTAACTATGGCTACACCTTC. It codes for CASSQDLTNYGYTF.

The chain couples TRBV5-1 to TRBJ2-2; no clear D gene. Deletions cut 4 bases from V and 0 bases from J, with 16 bases between. Germline CDR1 reads SGHRS; CDR2 reads YFSETQ. The CDR3 runs to 17 residues. The CDR3, as DNA: TGCGCCAGCAGCCCACAACCTACAAGTACGAACACCGGGGAGCTGTTTTTT. This encodes CASSPQPTSTNTGELFF.

The chain has TRBV19 and TRBJ1-6; possibly TRBD1 for D (6 bases). The germline V gene encodes CDR1 LNHDA and CDR2 SQIVND (reference sequence). V lost 6 bases and J lost 7, with 19 bases in between. The CDR3 is 16 amino acids. The CDR3 sequence: CASSLSTGRGNSPLHF. DNA for the CDR3: TGTGCCAGTAGCCTCTCAACCGGCAGGGGCAATTCACCCCTCCACTTT.

The chain has TRBV6-1 and TRBJ1-2; TRBD1 is a possible D gene (5 bases). Germline CDR1 and CDR2: MNHNS and SASEGT. With 2 bases removed from V and 7 bases from J, the gap between germline ends came to 17 bases. The CDR3 is 15 amino acids. The CDR3 loop is CASSERGIGVAGYTF. As DNA, the CDR3 is TGTGCCAGCAGTGAAAGGGGCATAGGGGTGGCTGGCTACACCTTC.

The chain joins TRBV6-5 to TRBJ2-5; D may be TRBD2 (6 bases). Germline CDR1 is MNHEY and CDR2 is SVGAGI. The CDR3 sequence is 13 residues long. The V end was cut by 7 bases, the J end by 7 bases, with 16 bases between. The chain's CDR3 is CASNQPGVGTQYF. The CDR3 DNA is TGTGCCAGCAACCAACCGGGGGTGGGGACCCAGTACTTC.

J is TRBJ1-5 and V is TRBV4-1; possible D gene TRBD1, 5 bases. CDR3 length: 22 amino acids. V was trimmed by 2 bases and J by 3 bases, leaving 32 bases between them. Germline CDR1 reads MGHRA; CDR2 reads YSYEKL. The DNA for the CDR3 is TGCGCCAGCAGCCAATTCTTCGCAAGGGGTAATCGGTACAGGACGCACAATCAGCCCCAGCATTTT. It translates to CASSQFFARGNRYRTHNQPQHF.

The chain carries TRBV6-5 and TRBJ1-2, with TRBD1 matching over 11 bases. Germline CDR1 MNHEY, CDR2 SVGAGI. Trimming took 5 bases from V and 6 from J; bases not matched to a gene: 5. The CDR3 totals 14 residues. For the CDR3, the DNA is TGTGCCAGCAGTCGGGACAGGGGGATGGATGGCTACACCTTC. Protein: CASSRDRGMDGYTF.

The chain uses TRBV5-1 and TRBJ1-2; a possible D gene is TRBD1 (5 bases). CDR1 SGHRS and CDR2 YFSETQ come from the germline V gene. Trimming removed 0 bases from V and 0 bases from J, with 9 bases in between. The CDR3 has 15 residues. The CDR3 reads CASSLGQGANYGYTF. CDR3 coding DNA: TGCGCCAGCAGCTTGGGCCAGGGAGCTAACTATGGCTACACCTTC.

The V gene is TRBV11-2, the J gene TRBJ2-3, with D uncertain. Germline loops: CDR1 SGHAT, CDR2 FQNNGV. This CDR3 comprises 12 residues. Trimming stripped 4 bases from V and 3 bases from J, with 5 bases between. This CDR3 is CASSSLTDTQYF. The CDR3 region has the DNA TGTGCCAGCAGCTCGTTGACAGATACGCAGTATTTT.

The rearrangement joins TRBV7-9 to TRBJ2-5; D ambiguous. Deletions cut 2 bases from V and 4 bases from J, with 14 bases between. Per the germline V gene, CDR1 is SEHNR and CDR2 is FQNEAQ (reference sequence). The CDR3 covers 15 residues. The CDR3: CASSLRLSWGETQYF. CDR3 nucleotide sequence: TGTGCCAGCAGCTTACGGTTAAGTTGGGGAGAGACCCAGTACTTC. Using reference TRBV7-9 and TRBJ2-5 for the parts outside the CDR3, the full variable domain is DTGVSQNPRHKITKRGQNVTFRCDPISEHNRLYWYRQTLGQGPEFLTYFQNEAQLEKSRLLSDRFSAERPKGSFSTLEIQRTEQGDSAMYLCASSLRLSWGETQYFGPGTRLLVL.

The chain uses TRBV9 and TRBJ2-7; D possibly corresponds to TRBD2 (5 bases). The CDR3 consists of 15 residues. The V gene lost 0 bases and the J gene lost 2 bases, with 12 bases spanning the gap. Germline V gene sequence: CDR1 SGDLS, CDR2 YYNGEE. The CDR3 sequence: CASSVGLATTYEQYF. The DNA of the CDR3 is TGTGCCAGCAGCGTAGGGCTAGCCACGACCTACGAGCAGTACTTC.

This chain joins TRBV2 and TRBJ2-1, with a tentative D call TRBD1 (5 bases). The germline V and J ends were trimmed by 1 base and 5 bases, with 15 bases remaining between them. CDR1 SNHLY and CDR2 FYNNEI come from the germline V gene. This CDR3 comprises 16 residues. The CDR3 spells CASSEVSRAPNNEQFF. The DNA of the CDR3 is TGTGCCAGCAGTGAAGTATCCAGGGCACCAAACAATGAGCAGTTCTTC. Supplemented by reference TRBV2 and TRBJ2-1, the full variable domain reads EPEVTQTPSHQVTQMGQEVILRCVPISNHLYFYWYRQILGQKVEFLVSFYNNEISEKSEIFDDQFSVERPDGSNFTLKIRSTKLEDSAMYFCASSEVSRAPNNEQFFGPGTRLTVL.

The V gene is TRBV27, the J gene TRBJ2-7; TRBD1 aligns across 7 bases. This CDR3 contains 14 residues. Germline V gene sequence: CDR1 MNHEY, CDR2 SMNVEV (reference sequence). Trimming took 5 bases from V and 0 from J; bases not matched to a gene: 4. The CDR3 coding sequence is TGTGCCAGCAGTACCTGGGACAGCTCCTACGAGCAGTACTTC. Protein: CASSTWDSSYEQYF.

The chain uses TRBV6-5 and TRBJ2-7; 12 bases agree with TRBD1. The junction had 6 bases not matched to a gene; V was cut back by 5 bases and J by 4 bases. Germline loops: CDR1 MNHEY, CDR2 SVGAGI. CDR3 length: 15 residues. The CDR3 is CASSTRDRGRYEQYF. The CDR3 coding sequence is TGTGCCAGCAGTACCCGGGACAGGGGGCGTTACGAGCAGTACTTC.

This chain joins TRBV28 and TRBJ1-5, with D possibly matching TRBD1 (5 bases). The CDR3 contains 15 residues. Between the trimmed V and J ends, which lost 6 bases and 5 bases, there was a span of 17 bases. CDR1 is MDHEN and CDR2 is SYDVKM in the germline V gene. The CDR3 DNA reads TGTGCCAGCAGATCGGACACGACTGCCGATCAGCCCCAGCATTTT. This gives the protein CASRSDTTADQPQHF.

The CDR3, as DNA: TGTGCCAGCAAAGGTCGGACAGGGTGGAGCACTGAAGCTTTCTTT. Translated, it gives CASKGRTGWSTEAFF. The chain has TRBV7-2 and TRBJ1-1; TRBD1 matches 8 bases. Germline CDR1 reads SGHTA; CDR2 reads FQGNSA. J lost 4 bases, V lost 7 bases, and 11 bases had no gene match. The CDR3 spans 15 residues.

The chain employs TRBV4-1 and TRBJ1-4; D is perhaps TRBD1 (5 bases). Germline V gene lookup returns CDR1 MGHRA and CDR2 YSYEKL. Trimming removed 4 bases from V and 1 base from J, with 10 bases in between. This CDR3 has 15 residues. CDR3 nucleotides: TGCGCCAGCAGCCGGGGGGATATAACTAATGAAAAACTGTTTTTT. It yields the protein CASSRGDITNEKLFF.

This chain connects TRBV15 to TRBJ1-1; weak D call: TRBD1 (5 bases). This CDR3 has 17 amino acids. Deletions cut 7 bases from V and 0 bases from J, with 21 bases between. The V gene's germline CDR1 is LNHNV and CDR2 YYDKDF (reference sequence). The CDR3 nucleotides read TGTGCCACCACCCCAAGGGGCGGGGAGGGGCTGAACACTGAAGCTTTCTTT. Translated: CATTPRGGEGLNTEAFF.

The CDR3 DNA follows: TGTGCCAGCAGTTACAGGGGGACCACAGATACGCAGTATTTT. Translated: CASSYRGTTDTQYF. The V gene is TRBV28, the J gene TRBJ2-3, with 8 bases lining up with TRBD1. This CDR3 region has 14 residues. V lost 4 bases, J lost 2 bases, and 2 bases stayed unmatched. Germline lookup yields CDR1 MDHEN and CDR2 SYDVKM.

This chain uses TRBV23-1 with TRBJ1-5, with a possible D match to TRBD1 (5 bases). TRBV23-1 is given ORF status, its function remaining uncertain. The CDR3 is 14 amino acids. The V and J ends lost 2 bases and 5 bases respectively, with 10 bases between them. The CDR3 sequence is CASSQEGFDQPQHF. As DNA, the CDR3 is TGCGCCAGCAGTCAAGAGGGGTTCGATCAGCCCCAGCATTTT.

This chain uses TRBV15 with TRBJ1-1, with no clear D. Trimming removed 1 base from V and 6 bases from J, with 9 bases in between. This CDR3 is built from 13 residues. Germline CDR1 LNHNV, CDR2 YYDKDF (reference sequence). The CDR3 nucleotides read TGTGCCACCAGCAGAGGTACGGAGGCTGAAGCTTTCTTT. This codes for CATSRGTEAEAFF.

V gene TRBV4-2 combines with J gene TRBJ2-2; the D gene is possibly TRBD1 (6 bases). This CDR3 is 15 amino acids long. Germline V gives CDR1 LGHNA, CDR2 YNFKEQ. V shed 3 bases and J shed 6 bases, with 14 bases lying between them. For the CDR3, the DNA is TGTGCCAGCAGCCACCCACCCAGGGGAGCCGGGGAGCTGTTTTTT. It yields the protein CASSHPPRGAGELFF.

The genes are TRBV6-5 and TRBJ1-6; no reliable D call. This CDR3 region has 15 residues. Germline-derived CDR1 and CDR2 are MNHEY and SVGAGI. Trimming left V 0 bases short and J 6 bases short, with 9 bases between. This chain's CDR3 is CASSYSRLTNSPLHF. The CDR3, as DNA: TGTGCCAGCAGTTACTCACGGTTAACTAATTCACCCCTCCACTTT.

The chain recombines TRBV6-5 with TRBJ2-7; 9 bases are shared with TRBD1. V shed 6 bases and J 0 bases; nucleotides not matched to a gene: 3. The CDR3 is 14 amino acids. Germline-derived CDR1 and CDR2 are MNHEY and SVGAGI. The chain's CDR3 is CASSSGQGSYEQYF. The CDR3 nucleotides read TGTGCCAGCAGCTCGGGACAGGGCTCCTACGAGCAGTACTTC.